This entry lists 30 T cell receptor beta chains sequenced from one sample in a study of Ad26.COV2.S vaccination and SARS-CoV-2 variants. The treatment is: some 19 received Ad26.COV2.S at low or high dose, single or two shots; about 5 received placebo; per-sample allocation not given. Day 63 after the first vaccine or placebo injection was the time point for sampling. Method: immunoSEQ multiplex PCR; TCRdb's copy keeps in-frame clones and lacks some. Of more than 350,000 clones in the sample, 90% were seen once. The material was peripheral blood, obtained in a trial of Ad26.COV2.S vaccine versus placebo. These receptors were obtained from a person aged 18 to 65 who received the Ad26.COV2.S COVID-19 vaccine or a placebo.

The chain recombines TRBV7-9 with TRBJ2-7, with 7 bases identical to TRBD2. Germline values: CDR1 SEHNR, CDR2 FQNEAQ (reference sequence). The V gene end was trimmed by 5 bases and the J gene end by 9 bases; junction bases not matched to a gene: 10. CDR3 length equals 13 residues. The CDR3 DNA sequence: TGTGCCAGCAGCACGACACTGAGGGAGGGGCAGTACTTC. Its translation: CASSTTLREGQYF.

This sequence joins TRBV7-6 and TRBJ2-1, with D unresolved. Deletions cut 6 bases from V and 0 bases from J, with 15 bases between. Germline CDR1 reads SGHVS; CDR2 reads FNYEAQ. This CDR3 contains 16 residues. CDR3 coding DNA: TGTGCCAGCAGTCATGGCGGATTGAGCTCCTACAATGAGCAGTTCTTC. This encodes CASSHGGLSSYNEQFF.

This clone has more than one count but fewer than ten. This chain links TRBV27 with TRBJ1-6; the D is unclear. V was trimmed by 8 bases and J by 7 bases, leaving 12 bases between them. Germline CDR1 is MNHEY and CDR2 is SMNVEV (reference sequence). This CDR3 spans 13 amino acids. The CDR3 coding sequence is TGTGCCAGCGGTTGGGTGGGGAATTCACCCCTCCACTTT. Its translation is CASGWVGNSPLHF.

V and J are TRBV5-6 and TRBJ2-3; possibly TRBD1 or TRBD2 for D (5 bases each). Trimming left V 3 bases short and J 0 bases short, with 20 bases between. In germline, CDR1 is SGHDT, CDR2 YYEEEE. This CDR3 is 18 amino acids long. In nucleotides, the CDR3 is TGTGCCAGCAGCTATCCTCACTCCCTGGGACCTAGCACAGATACGCAGTATTTT. Translating gives CASSYPHSLGPSTDTQYF.

CDR3 sequence (DNA): TGTGCCAGCAGTTTAATCCTTTCGGCCGAGCAGTACTTC. Its protein product is CASSLILSAEQYF. The rearrangement uses TRBV27 and TRBJ2-7; no clear D gene. V lost 2 bases and J lost 6, with 11 bases in between. The CDR3 sequence is 13 residues long. Germline V gene data show CDR1 as MNHEY and CDR2 as SMNVEV (reference sequence).

CDR3 in amino acids: CASSVRLAGVTGELFF. The CDR3 DNA follows: TGTGCCAGCAGCGTAAGACTAGCGGGAGTCACCGGGGAGCTGTTTTTT. The rearrangement uses TRBV9 and TRBJ2-2; 12 nucleotides agree with TRBD2. The CDR3 consists of 16 residues. The junction had 2 bases not matched to a gene; V was cut back by 1 base and J by 4 bases. The germline V gene encodes CDR1 SGDLS and CDR2 YYNGEE. The full variable domain, its missing parts supplied by reference TRBV9 and TRBJ2-2, is DSGVTQTPKHLITATGQRVTLRCSPRSGDLSVYWYQQSLDQGLQFLIQYYNGEERAKGNILERFSAQQFPDLHSELNLSSLELGDSALYFCASSVRLAGVTGELFFGEGSRLTVL.

V is TRBV29-1 and J is TRBJ1-1; no definite D call. The CDR3 is made up of 11 amino acids. V dropped 4 bases and J dropped 8 bases, with 11 bases sitting between them. Germline lookup yields CDR1 SQVTM and CDR2 ANQGSEA. The CDR3 coding sequence is TGCAGCGTTGCGTCGGACTTCGAAGCTTTCTTT. This sequence encodes CSVASDFEAFF.

The V call is TRBV7-3, the J call TRBJ2-3; D perhaps matches TRBD1 (6 bases). CDR1 SGHTA and CDR2 FQGTGA come from the germline V gene. CDR3 length: 15 amino acids. Trimming removed 5 bases at V and 4 bases at J, with 16 bases between. In nucleotides, the CDR3 is TGTGCCAGCAGCCCCCAAAAAACAGGGTCAGATACGCAGTATTTT. Amino acid sequence: CASSPQKTGSDTQYF. The whole variable domain, remainder taken from reference TRBV7-3 and TRBJ2-3, is GAGVSQTPSNKVTEKGKYVELRCDPISGHTALYWYRQSLGQGPEFLIYFQGTGAADDSGLPNDRFFAVRPEGSVSTLKIQRTERGDSAVYLCASSPQKTGSDTQYFGPGTRLTVL.

The V and J genes are TRBV3-1 (or the pseudogene TRBV3-2) and TRBJ2-5, with TRBD2 matching over 10 bases. The trim removed 4 bases at V and 2 bases at J, leaving 7 bases unmatched. In germline, CDR1 is LGHDT, CDR2 YNNKEL (reference sequence). The CDR3 extends over 16 amino acids. CDR3 amino acids: CASSPLAGWGQETQYF. CDR3 bases: TGTGCCAGCAGCCCACTAGCGGGGTGGGGGCAAGAGACCCAGTACTTC.

This chain uses TRBV20-1 with TRBJ2-7; D ambiguous. V was cut by 6 bases and J by 4 bases, with 7 bases left in between. This CDR3 region has 10 residues. Looked up from germline, CDR1 is DFQATT and CDR2 is SNEGSKA (reference sequence). Here the CDR3 DNA reads TGCAGTGCAGGGCGGTACGAGCAGTACTTC. It translates to CSAGRYEQYF.

The rearrangement uses TRBV27 and TRBJ2-1, with TRBD2 identical over 8 bases. This CDR3 contains 16 residues. V lost 4 bases to trimming and J lost 3 bases; unmatched junction nucleotides: 8. Germline values: CDR1 MNHEY, CDR2 SMNVEV (reference sequence). CDR3 sequence: CASSSLSGNYYNEQFF. For the CDR3, the DNA is TGTGCCAGCAGTTCTCTTAGCGGGAATTACTACAATGAGCAGTTCTTC.

The chain combines TRBV30 with TRBJ1-4; TRBD1 is a possible D gene (6 bases). Germline values: CDR1 GTSNPN, CDR2 SVGIG (reference sequence). The CDR3 is 17 residues long. V was trimmed by 3 bases and J by 0 bases, leaving 17 bases between them. CDR3 region: CAWSGGHSTTTNEKLFF. In nucleotides, the CDR3 is TGTGCCTGGAGCGGGGGACACAGTACAACAACTAATGAAAAACTGTTTTTT.

This clone was detected only once. V is TRBV6-4 and J is TRBJ1-6, with a weak D call TRBD1 (6 bases). This CDR3 comprises 14 residues. CDR1 MRHNA and CDR2 SNTAGT come from the germline V gene. V was cut by 5 bases and J by 5 bases, with 10 bases left in between. In DNA form, the CDR3 reads TGTGCCAGCAGTCCACAGGGTGATAATTCACCCCTCCACTTT. It yields the protein CASSPQGDNSPLHF.

The rearrangement uses TRBV11-2 and TRBJ1-1; 8 bases line up with TRBD1. Germline V lookup: CDR1 SGHAT, CDR2 FQNNGV. Germline trimming cut 5 bases from V and 1 base from J; bases unmatched to any gene: 6. CDR3 length: 15 residues. This CDR3 is CASSTHRGSNTEAFF. DNA for the CDR3: TGTGCCAGCAGCACCCACAGGGGGTCGAACACTGAAGCTTTCTTT.

The J gene is TRBJ2-1, the V gene TRBV7-3, with D perhaps matching TRBD1 or TRBD2 (5 bases each). The germline V gene has CDR1 SGHTA and CDR2 FQGTGA. CDR3 length equals 14 residues. Trimming took 0 bases from V and 5 from J, leaving 8 bases between them. CDR3 bases: TGTGCCAGCAGCTTAACGGGGACCGACAATGAGCAGTTCTTC. The encoded protein is CASSLTGTDNEQFF.

Remarks on this clone: The germline gene is not matched at one end of the junction; a read error may be the cause. The V call is TRBV9, the J call TRBJ1-2; TRBD1 agrees at 7 bases. This CDR3 has 13 amino acids. Germline CDR1 is SGDLS and CDR2 is YYNGEE. Here the CDR3 reads CVSSPGTDYGYTF. CDR3 DNA sequence: TGTGTCAGCAGCCCCGGGACAGACTATGGCTACACCTTC.

This clone was seen only once. The chain is built from TRBV6-6 and TRBJ1-1; D remains unclear. Germline V gene data show CDR1 as MNHNY and CDR2 as SVGAGI (reference sequence). V gave up 3 bases and J gave up 1 base, with 15 bases separating them. The CDR3 has 16 residues. CDR3 residues: CASSYVHNYENTEAFF. The CDR3 DNA is TGTGCCAGCAGTTATGTCCATAATTATGAGAACACTGAAGCTTTCTTT.

V gene TRBV6-2 or TRBV6-3 combines with J gene TRBJ1-5, with 7 bases that match TRBD1. The V and J ends lost 5 bases and 2 bases, in that order; junction bases with no gene match: 6. The CDR3 is made up of 15 amino acids. Per germline, CDR1 MNHEY and CDR2 SVGEGT. CDR3 in DNA: TGTGCCAGCAGTAATACAGGGGACGGCAATCAGCCCCAGCATTTT. This sequence encodes CASSNTGDGNQPQHF.

Only one count was recorded for this clone. V usage is TRBV6-2 or TRBV6-3 and J usage is TRBJ2-7; D uncertain. Germline lookup yields CDR1 MNHEY and CDR2 SVGEGT. This CDR3 spans 14 amino acids. Trimming removed 4 bases from V and 2 bases from J, with 12 bases in between. CDR3 sequence reads: CASSFLNAAYEQYF. The CDR3 nucleotides are TGTGCCAGCAGTTTCCTGAACGCCGCCTACGAGCAGTACTTC.

The rearrangement links TRBV2 to TRBJ2-7; D unclear. Germline V CDR1 and CDR2: SNHLY, FYNNEI. V was clipped by 6 bases and J by 0 bases, with 15 bases between them. There are 15 residues in the CDR3. This CDR3 is CASRRFDGSSYEQYF. As DNA, the CDR3 is TGTGCCAGCAGGCGATTCGACGGTAGCTCCTACGAGCAGTACTTC.

The chain carries TRBV15 and TRBJ2-2; 7 bases match TRBD1. This CDR3 spans 15 amino acids. In germline, CDR1 is LNHNV, CDR2 YYDKDF (reference sequence). The ends lost 1 base at V and 5 bases at J; junction bases unmatched: 4. For the CDR3, the DNA is TGTGCCACCAGCAGAGTCCAGGGGGTAACCGGGGAGCTGTTTTTT. Translation gives CATSRVQGVTGELFF.

This chain links TRBV6-5 with TRBJ1-1; no clear D. CDR3 length equals 13 residues. Germline V gene lookup returns CDR1 MNHEY and CDR2 SVGAGI. V gave up 3 bases and J gave up 5 bases, with 10 bases separating them. The DNA of the CDR3 is TGTGCCAGCAGTTATCCCGGTTGGACTGAAGCTTTCTTT. Protein product: CASSYPGWTEAFF.

About this clone: Mismatch with germline at one junction end may stem from a read error. This chain connects TRBV5-4 to TRBJ2-7; D is possibly TRBD1 (5 bases). Germline V gene lookup returns CDR1 SGHNT and CDR2 YYREEE (reference sequence). This CDR3 spans 14 amino acids. The CDR3 region is CASSPRQRSDEQYF. CDR3 DNA sequence: TGTGCCAGCAGCCCCCGACAGCGCTCCGACGAGCAGTACTTC. The whole variable domain, filled in from reference TRBV5-4 and TRBJ2-7, reads ETGVTQSPTHLIKTRGQQVTLRCSSQSGHNTVSWYQQALGQGPQFIFQYYREEENGRGNFPPRFSGLQFPNYSSELNVNALELDDSALYLCASSPRQRSDEQYFGPGTRLTVT.

This clone was seen a single time. The V call is TRBV12-3 or TRBV12-4, the J call TRBJ2-5; D is unresolved. Trimming cost V 6 bases and J 4 bases, with 6 bases left between them. The CDR3 runs to 11 residues. CDR3 loop: CASRRGETQYF. The CDR3 DNA follows: TGTGCCAGCAGGAGAGGAGAGACCCAGTACTTC.

V gene TRBV25-1 combines with J gene TRBJ1-5, with 7 bases identical to TRBD1. Trimming at V came to 5 bases and at J to 7 bases, leaving 8 bases not matched to a gene. The germline V gene has CDR1 MGHDK and CDR2 SYGVNS. This CDR3 contains 14 residues. CDR3 in amino acids: CASSPSGGGQPQHF. CDR3 nucleotide sequence: TGTGCCAGCAGTCCCTCAGGGGGAGGGCAGCCCCAGCATTTT.

The DNA for the CDR3 is TGTGCCACCAGCAGAGATTTCAGCGAGACCCAGTACTTC. Protein sequence: CATSRDFSETQYF. The gene calls are TRBV15 and TRBJ2-5; D ambiguous. The CDR3 extends over 13 amino acids. Trimming pared 0 bases from V and 5 bases from J, leaving 7 bases between. CDR1 and CDR2 (germline): LNHNV, YYDKDF (reference sequence).

CDR3: CASSLFTEQGLLNPSKAKNIQYF. Written as DNA, the CDR3 is TGTGCCAGCAGTTTATTCACGGAACAGGGTCTGCTTAACCCATCAAAAGCCAAAAACATTCAGTACTTC. This sequence joins TRBV28 and TRBJ2-4; TRBD1 might be the D (6 bases). The CDR3 is made up of 23 amino acids. The V end was cut by 1 base, the J end by 0 bases, with 31 bases between. The germline V gene has CDR1 MDHEN and CDR2 SYDVKM.

The rearrangement uses TRBV13 and TRBJ2-1, with 12 bases lining up with TRBD2. The junction had 8 bases not matched to a gene; V was cut back by 3 bases and J by 8 bases. The CDR3 is made up of 16 amino acids. The germline V gene has CDR1 PRHDT and CDR2 FYEKMQ (reference sequence). CDR3 in amino acids: CASSFPGLAGSDEQFF. In nucleotides, the CDR3 is TGTGCCAGCAGCTTTCCAGGACTAGCGGGATCAGATGAGCAGTTCTTC.

The chain combines TRBV6-5 with TRBJ2-1; 10 nucleotides line up with TRBD2. The V gene's germline CDR1 is MNHEY and CDR2 SVGAGI. The CDR3 is made up of 15 amino acids. J lost 4 bases, V lost 8 bases, and 8 bases had no gene match. The CDR3 DNA is TGTGCCAGCGCGGGGGGGACTAGCGAATACAATGAGCAGTTCTTC. This encodes CASAGGTSEYNEQFF.

The chain recombines TRBV27 with TRBJ2-1, with D possibly matching TRBD2 (5 bases). In germline, CDR1 is MNHEY, CDR2 SMNVEV (reference sequence). V lost 9 bases to trimming and J lost 1 base, with 10 bases between them. The CDR3 consists of 13 residues. The DNA for the CDR3 is TGTGCCAGTATAAGGGAGTCCTACAATGAGCAGTTCTTC. Amino acids: CASIRESYNEQFF.